These 8 T cell receptor beta chains were sequenced from one sample in a study of radiation and T cells in renal cell carcinoma. Only in-frame clones appear in the TCRdb table, and some are missing; sequencing was by immunoSEQ multiplex PCR. The sample records some 81,000 clones, 89% being singletons. The sample's time point: blood 4 weeks post-SBRT, at nephrectomy. Treatment reported: 15 Gy SBRT to primary tumor, nephrectomy 4 weeks later. This specimen consisted of blood, obtained from a patient whose treatment included radiotherapy and nephrectomy. All receptors come from a woman in her 70s with renal cell carcinoma.

The rearrangement joins TRBV11-2 to TRBJ2-1, with 9 positions matching TRBD1. Germline V gives CDR1 SGHAT, CDR2 FQNNGV. This CDR3 has 15 residues. V dropped 4 bases and J dropped 9; count of bases not matched to a gene: 10. Written as DNA, the CDR3 is TGTGCCAGCAGCTCCTGGACAGGGGAGGGAAGTGAGCAGTTCTTC. As protein: CASSSWTGEGSEQFF.

The gene calls are TRBV7-3 and TRBJ2-5, with D possibly matching TRBD2 (6 bases). V was pared by 2 bases and J by 1 base, with 17 bases between. The CDR3 length is 17 residues. Germline assignment: CDR1 SGHTA and CDR2 FQGTGA. The CDR3 here is CASSLGPPGGAQETQYF. Written as DNA, the CDR3 is TGTGCCAGCAGCTTAGGGCCCCCCGGGGGTGCCCAAGAGACCCAGTACTTC.

This clone was seen only a few times. The chain carries TRBV29-1 and TRBJ1-5; 7 bases map to TRBD1. V gave up 1 base and J gave up 6 bases; unmatched junction bases: 6. Germline V gene sequence: CDR1 SQVTM, CDR2 ANQGSEA. CDR3 length equals 14 residues. Here the CDR3 DNA reads TGCAGCGTTGAAGGGACAGGAGCAGGTCAGCCCCAGCATTTT. As protein: CSVEGTGAGQPQHF. The variable domain in full, with the rest retrieved from reference TRBV29-1 and TRBJ1-5, is SAVISQKPSRDICQRGTSLTIQCQVDSQVTMMFWYRQQPGQSLTLIATANQGSEATYESGFVIDKFPISRPNLTFSTLTVSNMSPEDSSIYLCSVEGTGAGQPQHFGDGTRLSIL.

The chain has TRBV9 and TRBJ2-1; D gene unclear. Trimming removed 0 bases from V and 4 bases from J, with 8 bases in between. The V gene's germline CDR1 is SGDLS and CDR2 YYNGEE. CDR3 length: 14 amino acids. The CDR3: CASSVGASYNEQFF. CDR3 nucleotides: TGTGCCAGCAGCGTAGGGGCGTCATACAATGAGCAGTTCTTC.

The chain combines TRBV6-5 with TRBJ1-6; no clear D. The V and J ends lost 6 bases and 3 bases respectively, with 12 bases between them. This CDR3 spans 15 amino acids. Germline V gene sequence: CDR1 MNHEY, CDR2 SVGAGI. CDR3: CASSYDGFYNSPLHF. In DNA form, the CDR3 reads TGTGCCAGCAGCTACGATGGATTCTATAATTCACCCCTCCACTTT.

This chain uses TRBV7-2 with TRBJ2-7; weak D call: TRBD1 (6 bases). Germline CDR1 SGHTA, CDR2 FQGNSA. CDR3 length equals 15 residues. V dropped 4 bases and J dropped 2 bases, with 15 bases sitting between them. Written as DNA, the CDR3 is TGTGCCAGCAGCTACAAGGGGGTTACAGCCTACGAGCAGTACTTC. This sequence encodes CASSYKGVTAYEQYF.

This clone appeared once. This chain connects TRBV7-9 to TRBJ1-6; 9 bases match TRBD1. Germline V lookup: CDR1 SEHNR, CDR2 FQNEAQ (reference sequence). J gave up 8 bases and V 5 bases, and 7 bases lay outside the gene matches. This CDR3 has 15 amino acids. The CDR3 spells CASSHRQGDDSPLHF. DNA of the CDR3: TGTGCCAGCAGCCATAGACAGGGGGATGATTCACCCCTCCACTTT.

This chain joins TRBV19 and TRBJ2-2, with 8 positions matching TRBD1. Germline V gives CDR1 LNHDA, CDR2 SQIVND (reference sequence). With 4 bases clipped from V and 0 bases from J, the junction kept 13 bases outside the gene matches. The CDR3 extends over 19 amino acids. CDR3 DNA: TGTGCCAGTAGTACCCGGGACAGGCTCGTACTAACGAACACCGGGGAGCTGTTTTTT. Translated: CASSTRDRLVLTNTGELFF. Full variable domain (rest looked up from reference TRBV19 and TRBJ2-2): DGGITQSPKYLFRKEGQNVTLSCEQNLNHDAMYWYRQDPGQGLRLIYYSQIVNDFQKGDIAEGYSVSREKKESFPLTVTSAQKNPTAFYLCASSTRDRLVLTNTGELFFGEGSRLTVL.